This note documents a single T cell receptor (beta chain) sequence. V lost 4 bases to trimming and J lost 8 bases; unmatched junction nucleotides: 12. Germline CDR1 is SGHNT and CDR2 is YYREEE (reference sequence). This CDR3 has 16 amino acids. This sample was taken from a study of blood T cell repertoires in COVID-19. Method: immunoSEQ multiplex PCR; TCRdb's copy keeps in-frame clones and lacks some. The sample shows about 280,000 clones, around 90% of them seen only once. The chain has TRBV5-4 and TRBJ2-1, with TRBD1 matching 10 bases. The sample comprised PBMCs or T cells enriched from blood (not recorded which). The receptor comes from a woman in her late teens or twenties with acute COVID-19. This chain's CDR3 is CASSDQTGGSLDEQFF. For the CDR3, the DNA is TGTGCCAGCAGCGACCAGACAGGGGGCTCCCTTGATGAGCAGTTCTTC.